Detailed here is one T cell receptor beta chain. TCRdb analysed the RT-PCR reads with MiXCR anew, one entry per CDR3 protein. The sample lists around 170,000 distinct CDR3 sequences, around a tenth occurring once. These data belong to a study of response to subunit inactivated influenza vaccine. This TCR was sampled from a man aged 50 to 75 who received an inactivated influenza vaccine. Sequenced here: CD8+ T cells sorted from PBMCs, sampled around 2 years after vaccination.

CDR3 residues: CAWTGQLTGELFF. The CDR3 nucleotides are TGTGCCTGGACGGGACAATTAACCGGGGAGCTGTTTTTT. This chain connects TRBV30 to TRBJ2-2, with D possibly being TRBD1 (6 bases). Germline CDR1 and CDR2: GTSNPN and SVGIG (reference sequence). The CDR3 is 13 amino acids. Between the trimmed V and J ends, which lost 4 bases and 5 bases, there was a span of 11 bases. Based on the CDR3 plus reference TRBV30 and TRBJ2-2, the full variable domain is SQTIHQWPATLVQPVGSPLSLECTVEGTSNPNLYWYRQAAGRGLQLLFYSVGIGQISSEVPQNLSASRPQDRQFILSSKKLLLSDSGFYLCAWTGQLTGELFFGEGSRLTVL.